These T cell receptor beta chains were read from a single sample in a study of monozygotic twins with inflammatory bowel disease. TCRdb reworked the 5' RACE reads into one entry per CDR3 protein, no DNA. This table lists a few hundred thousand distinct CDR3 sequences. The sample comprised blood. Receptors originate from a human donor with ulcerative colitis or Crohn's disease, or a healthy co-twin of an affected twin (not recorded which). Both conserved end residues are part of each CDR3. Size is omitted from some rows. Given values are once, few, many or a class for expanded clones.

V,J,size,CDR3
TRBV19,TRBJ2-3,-,CASKPQDRGDTQYF
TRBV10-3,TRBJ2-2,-,CAISLGHVNTGELFF
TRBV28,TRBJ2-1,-,CASSSTTSGRAINEQFF
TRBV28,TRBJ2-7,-,CASRTPGPRGEQYF
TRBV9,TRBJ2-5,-,CASSVAPVRASQETQYF
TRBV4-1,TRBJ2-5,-,CASSQDLSAGGIQETQYF
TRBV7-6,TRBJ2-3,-,CASSPRLAGGRDTQYF
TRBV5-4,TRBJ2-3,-,CASSLRRNTDTQYF
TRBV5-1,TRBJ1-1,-,CASSFQGTEAFF
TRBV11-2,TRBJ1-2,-,CASSLDTPGMGGYTF
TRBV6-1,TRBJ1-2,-,CASRRTTVGYGYTF
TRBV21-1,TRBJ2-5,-,CASSAGTVAQETQYF
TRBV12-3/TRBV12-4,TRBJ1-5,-,CASSESGSYSNQPQHF
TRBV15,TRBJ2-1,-,CATSILGWNEQFF
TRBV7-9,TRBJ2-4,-,CASSLGQGAVAKNIQYF
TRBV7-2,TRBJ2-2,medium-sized,CASSLVGTSGLNTGELFF
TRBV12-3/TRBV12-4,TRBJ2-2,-,CASSLEVGVDTGELFF
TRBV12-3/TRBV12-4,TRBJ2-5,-,CASSRLAGAQETQYF
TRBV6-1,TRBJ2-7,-,CASSVDRGGEQYF
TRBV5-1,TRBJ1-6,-,CASSLSGQGNRSPLHF
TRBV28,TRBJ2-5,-,CASSASPGQTIQETQYF
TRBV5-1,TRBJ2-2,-,CASLQGGTSAGELFF
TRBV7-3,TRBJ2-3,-,CASSLGSGIVVDTQYF
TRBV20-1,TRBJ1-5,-,CSARTGNNQPQHF
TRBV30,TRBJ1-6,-,CAWSSIKSPLHF
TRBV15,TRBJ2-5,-,CATSNGRGRYQETQYF
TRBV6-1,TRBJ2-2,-,CASKGSTNTGELFF
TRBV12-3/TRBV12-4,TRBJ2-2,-,CASSTGAGTGELFF
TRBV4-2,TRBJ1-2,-,CASSQAQGLYGYTF
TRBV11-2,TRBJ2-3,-,CASSLGRDRVTDTQYF
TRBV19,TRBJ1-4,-,CASRGDNIEKLFF
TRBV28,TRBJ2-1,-,CASSSIQSGSGGEQFF
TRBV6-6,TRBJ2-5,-,CASSYYRNGETQYF
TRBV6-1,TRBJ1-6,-,CASSQGNNSPLHF
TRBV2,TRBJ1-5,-,CASGEEGSNQPQHF
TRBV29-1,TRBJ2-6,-,CSVADRADSGANVLTF
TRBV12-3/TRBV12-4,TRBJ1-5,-,CASTPSTNQPQHF
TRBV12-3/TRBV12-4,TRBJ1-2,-,CASSLDGRLGYTF
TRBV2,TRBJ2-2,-,CASRPGQRNTGELFF
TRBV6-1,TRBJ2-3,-,CASSLTGGGWTDTQYF
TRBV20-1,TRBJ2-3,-,CSARTGTSGRDTQYF
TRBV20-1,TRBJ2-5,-,CSASWQETQYF
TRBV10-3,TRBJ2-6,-,CAIQTVSGANVLTF
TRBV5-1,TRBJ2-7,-,CASSLDDLRVGVVF
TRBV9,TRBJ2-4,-,CASSAPERGAKNIQYF
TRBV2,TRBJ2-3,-,CASRQGGVSDTQYF
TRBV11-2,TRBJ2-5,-,CASSLDLAAVKTQYF
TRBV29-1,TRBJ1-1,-,CSVERGPNTEAFF
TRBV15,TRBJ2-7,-,CATSRGTSGVSYEQYF
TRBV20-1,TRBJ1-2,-,CSARDGRYGYTF